This T cell receptor (beta chain) was retrieved from a study of blood T cell repertoires in COVID-19. Only in-frame clones appear in the TCRdb table, and some are missing; sequencing was by immunoSEQ multiplex PCR. In the table there are 95,000 to 150,000 clones, 80% to 90% of which are singletons. Trimming left V 0 bases short and J 2 bases short, with 14 bases between. The CDR3 has 17 amino acids. CDR1 MGHRA and CDR2 YSYEKL come from the germline V gene. Sequenced sample: peripheral blood. The receptor was isolated from a woman between 70 and 85 years old with acute or convalescent COVID-19. The genes are TRBV4-1 and TRBJ1-5; D is undetermined. This CDR3 reads CASSQDPGAGGNQPQHF. The CDR3 DNA follows: TGCGCCAGCAGCCAAGATCCAGGTGCCGGTGGCAATCAGCCCCAGCATTTT.